The TCR beta chain under discussion was sequenced for a study of T-cell reconstitution after alpha-beta-depleted transplantation in children. Overall study findings and caveats: A year post-transplant, T-cell counts and diversity derived mostly from newly produced T cells. Several hundred rapidly expanded clones from non-depleted graft cells reportedly supplied alpha-beta T cells about two months post-transplant. At day 60, the high TCRbeta diversity found in some patients originated from recipient T cells and thymic progenitors that had survived.

Unique molecular identifiers were incorporated during preparation of the TCRbeta library. MiXCR, run by TCRdb on the PCR reads, gives a single entry per CDR3 protein. In the table there are fewer than 550,000 distinct CDR3 sequences, about an eighth of which are singletons. The germline gives CDR1 MDHEN, CDR2 SYDVKM. Trimming took off 10 bases at V and 1 base at J, with 29 bases between the two ends. The CDR3 has 19 amino acids. The sample holds a few counts of this clonotype. Its antigen is undetermined. Sequenced here: PBMCs, mostly from graft donor cells, sampled 180 days after TCRalphabeta/CD19-depleted stem cell transplant. V is TRBV28 and J is TRBJ1-5; no clear D. The clonotype originates from a female patient between 2 and 15 years old who had a stem cell transplant for aplastic anemia, so the T cells may come from the graft donor. The CDR3 spells CAIQRGVWGPRQSNQPQHF. DNA of the CDR3: TGTGCCATCCAACGCGGGGTCTGGGGTCCTAGGCAGAGCAATCAGCCCCAGCATTTT.